The 27 T cell receptor beta chains presented below share a single source sample, sequenced in a study of blood T cell repertoires in COVID-19. Profiled with immunoSEQ multiplex PCR; TCRdb holds only in-frame clones, not every one. The sample includes 110,000 to 150,000 clones, roughly 80% of them seen just once. Sequencing input: PBMCs or T cells enriched from blood (not recorded which). The receptors derive from a woman in her thirties or forties who had recovered from COVID-19.

CDR3 coding DNA: TGTGCCAGCAACGCAGGGGGCCGTGGTAATGAAAAACTGTTTTTT. Translated, it gives CASNAGGRGNEKLFF. The V call is TRBV2, the J call TRBJ1-4; 8 bases map to TRBD1. Trimming removed 7 bases from V and 4 bases from J; junction bases left unmatched: 8. The CDR3 is 15 amino acids. Germline V gives CDR1 SNHLY, CDR2 FYNNEI.

Only a few counts were recorded for this clone. The V call is TRBV9, the J call TRBJ1-2, with 8 nucleotides matching TRBD1. Germline V gene lookup returns CDR1 SGDLS and CDR2 YYNGEE. There are 17 residues in the CDR3. Germline trimming cut 5 bases from V and 4 bases from J; bases unmatched to any gene: 16. The CDR3 loop is CASRNDPIQGEGYGYTF. The CDR3 DNA reads TGTGCCAGCAGAAATGACCCCATACAGGGGGAAGGCTATGGCTACACCTTC.

V and J are TRBV30 and TRBJ1-3; D unresolved. The CDR3 consists of 13 residues. Germline V gives CDR1 GTSNPN, CDR2 SVGIG (reference sequence). Trimming removed 4 bases from V and 0 bases from J, with 7 bases in between. The CDR3 protein is CAWTGNSGNTIYF. CDR3 in DNA: TGTGCCTGGACAGGAAACTCTGGAAACACCATATATTTT.

The V and J genes are TRBV20-1 and TRBJ2-3; TRBD2 might be the D (6 bases). V lost 3 bases and J 2 bases, leaving 12 bases between the germline ends. Germline V gives CDR1 DFQATT, CDR2 SNEGSKA (reference sequence). There are 14 residues in the CDR3. Here the CDR3 reads CSASSTSFTDTQYF. CDR3 bases: TGCAGTGCTAGTAGCACTAGCTTCACAGATACGCAGTATTTT.

This sequence joins TRBV7-2 and TRBJ1-4, with 9 bases fitting TRBD1. CDR3 length: 16 amino acids. Germline CDR1 reads SGHTA; CDR2 reads FQGNSA. The V gene end was trimmed by 1 base and the J gene end by 8 bases; junction bases not matched to a gene: 8. The CDR3 here is CASSLVPHRGREKLFF. CDR3 coding DNA: TGTGCCAGCAGCTTAGTTCCCCACAGGGGGCGGGAAAAACTGTTTTTT.

The CDR3 protein is CASDSLYGYTF. The CDR3 DNA reads TGTGCCAGCGACAGCCTCTATGGCTACACCTTC. The chain recombines TRBV7-9 with TRBJ1-2; TRBD1 might be the D (5 bases). The V end lost 8 bases, the J end lost 4 bases, and 8 bases lay between the germline ends. Germline CDR1 and CDR2: SEHNR and FQNEAQ (reference sequence). The CDR3 consists of 11 residues.

V and J are TRBV3-1 (or the pseudogene TRBV3-2) and TRBJ2-7; D might be TRBD1 (5 bases). The CDR3 totals 13 residues. V gave up 1 base and J gave up 5 bases, with 9 bases separating them. Germline CDR1 and CDR2: LGHDT and YNNKEL (reference sequence). CDR3 sequence: CASSQGYRNEQYF. The DNA of the CDR3 is TGTGCCAGCAGCCAAGGGTACAGGAACGAGCAGTACTTC.

This clone was counted a single time. The chain carries TRBV2 and TRBJ2-2; the D gene is possibly TRBD2 (6 bases). Germline V gives CDR1 SNHLY, CDR2 FYNNEI. With 7 bases removed from V and 7 bases from J, the gap between germline ends came to 19 bases. The length of the CDR3 is 15 residues. The CDR3 here is CASIPEESAGGELFF. The CDR3 nucleotides read TGTGCCAGCATCCCCGAGGAGTCAGCGGGCGGGGAGCTGTTTTTT.

Notes on this clone: The missing conserved phenylalanine or tryptophan at the end of this CDR3 makes a read error likely. The DNA is left out, because the CDR3 cannot be placed on it with certainty; the CDR3 is given as TCRdb lists it. This chain joins TRBV10-3 and TRBJ1-2. The CDR3 region is 13 residues in length, termini included. In germline, CDR1 is ENHRY, CDR2 SYGVKD. The CDR3: CAISEQTQLWLHL.

The CDR3: CASSLGDTPISDNEQFF. CDR3 nucleotides: TGCGCCAGCAGCTTGGGTGACACCCCAATCTCTGACAATGAGCAGTTCTTC. V is TRBV5-1 and J is TRBJ2-1, with D unresolved. Trimming removed 0 bases at V and 5 bases at J, with 18 bases between. CDR1 and CDR2 (germline): SGHRS, YFSETQ. This CDR3 comprises 17 residues.

The chain uses TRBV9 and TRBJ2-7, with a tentative D call TRBD1 (9 bases). Trimming cost V 3 bases and J 3 bases, with 16 bases left between them. The V gene's germline CDR1 is SGDLS and CDR2 YYNGEE. This CDR3 spans 15 amino acids. CDR3 nucleotides: TGTGCCAGCAGCGCGGGGGGGACAGGGAACTACGAGCAGTACTTC. This sequence encodes CASSAGGTGNYEQYF.

The genes are TRBV7-9 and TRBJ2-7; perhaps TRBD2 as D (8 bases). This CDR3 comprises 16 residues. The V end lost 4 bases, the J end lost 2 bases, and 18 bases lay between the germline ends. The germline V gene encodes CDR1 SEHNR and CDR2 FQNEAQ (reference sequence). CDR3 sequence reads: CASSSRGVAGPYEQYF. Written as DNA, the CDR3 is TGTGCCAGCAGCTCCAGGGGGGTAGCGGGGCCCTACGAGCAGTACTTC.

In nucleotides, the CDR3 is TGTGCCAGCAGCTCCCCCGGGACAGGGGTATACTACGAGCAGTACTTC. Amino acids: CASSSPGTGVYYEQYF. The gene calls are TRBV7-9 and TRBJ2-7, with 10 nucleotides matching TRBD1. The V gene end was trimmed by 4 bases and the J gene end by 3 bases; junction bases not matched to a gene: 9. Germline V CDR1 and CDR2: SEHNR, FQNEAQ (reference sequence). The CDR3 is 16 amino acids.

The chain carries TRBV19 and TRBJ2-2; 8 nucleotides line up with TRBD2. The CDR3 sequence is 15 residues long. The germline CDR1 and CDR2 sequences are LNHDA and SQIVND (reference sequence). The V and J ends lost 6 bases and 0 bases, in that order; junction bases with no gene match: 3. The CDR3 nucleotides read TGTGCCAGTAGGTCGGGACTAGCGAACACCGGGGAGCTGTTTTTT. Translating gives CASRSGLANTGELFF. Drawing the rest from reference TRBV19 and TRBJ2-2, the complete variable domain is DGGITQSPKYLFRKEGQNVTLSCEQNLNHDAMYWYRQDPGQGLRLIYYSQIVNDFQKGDIAEGYSVSREKKESFPLTVTSAQKNPTAFYLCASRSGLANTGELFFGEGSRLTVL.

This chain joins TRBV6-1 and TRBJ2-7; TRBD2 is a possible D gene (7 bases). The V end lost 0 bases, the J end lost 7 bases, and 13 bases lay between the germline ends. The germline V gene encodes CDR1 MNHNS and CDR2 SASEGT. CDR3 length: 14 amino acids. The CDR3 DNA reads as TGTGCCAGCAGTGAAGCAGGGGGGGTCCGGGAGCAGTACTTC. This gives the protein CASSEAGGVREQYF.

The rearrangement uses TRBV4-2 and TRBJ2-7; TRBD1 is a possible D gene (6 bases). Trimming pared 2 bases from V and 7 bases from J, leaving 12 bases between. Germline assignment: CDR1 LGHNA and CDR2 YNFKEQ. The CDR3 is made up of 13 amino acids. The CDR3: CASSQLGALEQYF. CDR3 bases: TGTGCCAGCAGCCAACTGGGGGCGCTTGAGCAGTACTTC.

V and J are TRBV11-2 and TRBJ1-2; D call uncertain. Germline CDR1 reads SGHAT; CDR2 reads FQNNGV. V lost 0 bases and J 0 bases, leaving 5 bases between the germline ends. This CDR3 comprises 14 residues. The CDR3 DNA reads as TGTGCCAGCAGCTTAGATGCAGCTAACTATGGCTACACCTTC. It specifies CASSLDAANYGYTF.

The rearrangement links TRBV6-6 to TRBJ2-1; D unresolved. Looked up from germline, CDR1 is MNHNY and CDR2 is SVGAGI (reference sequence). With 0 bases removed from V and 0 bases from J, the gap between germline ends came to 3 bases. CDR3 length equals 14 residues. CDR3 amino acids: CASSYSSSYNEQFF. In nucleotides, the CDR3 is TGTGCCAGCAGTTACTCGAGCTCCTACAATGAGCAGTTCTTC.

This clone appeared once. This chain joins TRBV7-9 and TRBJ2-1; D may be TRBD1 (6 bases). V shed 0 bases and J shed 3 bases, with 15 bases lying between them. This CDR3 comprises 17 residues. Germline V gene sequence: CDR1 SEHNR, CDR2 FQNEAQ (reference sequence). CDR3 residues: CASSLAVEQGDYNEQFF. In DNA, the CDR3 is TGTGCCAGCAGCTTAGCGGTAGAACAGGGTGACTACAATGAGCAGTTCTTC.

The V gene is TRBV3-1 (or the pseudogene TRBV3-2), the J gene TRBJ1-4; 9 bases match TRBD1. V lost 1 base and J lost 4; bases outside the gene matches: 7. The CDR3 consists of 17 residues. Germline V gene sequence: CDR1 LGHDT, CDR2 YNNKEL (reference sequence). Here the CDR3 reads CASSQVRQGGNNEKLFF. CDR3 DNA: TGTGCCAGCAGCCAAGTTCGACAGGGGGGGAATAATGAAAAACTGTTTTTT.

This rearrangement joins TRBV7-9 to TRBJ1-1; D gene uncertain. Trimming took 6 bases from V and 2 from J, leaving 16 bases between them. The CDR3 covers 15 residues. The germline V gene encodes CDR1 SEHNR and CDR2 FQNEAQ (reference sequence). The CDR3 reads CASSSPQIINTEAFF. The CDR3 region has the DNA TGTGCCAGCAGTTCTCCCCAGATCATAAACACTGAAGCTTTCTTT. Based on the CDR3 plus reference TRBV7-9 and TRBJ1-1, the full variable domain is DTGVSQNPRHKITKRGQNVTFRCDPISEHNRLYWYRQTLGQGPEFLTYFQNEAQLEKSRLLSDRFSAERPKGSFSTLEIQRTEQGDSAMYLCASSSPQIINTEAFFGQGTRLTVV.

V and J are TRBV5-6 and TRBJ2-2, with TRBD2 as a possible D gene (6 bases). V lost 3 bases and J 5 bases, leaving 23 bases between the germline ends. This CDR3 has 18 residues. Germline CDR1 and CDR2: SGHDT and YYEEEE. CDR3 sequence reads: CASSWGEINRRGTGELFF. CDR3 sequence (DNA): TGTGCCAGCAGCTGGGGCGAGATCAATAGGAGGGGAACCGGGGAGCTGTTTTTT. The complete variable domain, with remaining parts taken from reference TRBV5-6 and TRBJ2-2, reads DAGVTQSPTHLIKTRGQQVTLRCSPKSGHDTVSWYQQALGQGPQFIFQYYEEEERQRGNFPDRFSGHQFPNYSSELNVNALLLGDSALYLCASSWGEINRRGTGELFFGEGSRLTVL.

This chain joins TRBV6-6 and TRBJ1-1; 7 nucleotides agree with TRBD1. The CDR3 extends over 16 amino acids. Germline lookup yields CDR1 MNHNY and CDR2 SVGAGI (reference sequence). Germline trimming cut 5 bases from V and 1 base from J; bases unmatched to any gene: 10. The chain's CDR3 is CASSAPPRGENTEAFF. CDR3 nucleotide sequence: TGTGCCAGCAGTGCGCCACCCAGGGGGGAGAACACTGAAGCTTTCTTT.

This clone was detected once. This chain joins TRBV6-5 and TRBJ2-4; 10 nucleotides match TRBD1. With 5 bases clipped from V and 9 bases from J, the junction kept 7 bases outside the gene matches. Germline CDR1 MNHEY, CDR2 SVGAGI. The CDR3 is 14 amino acids. In DNA form, the CDR3 reads TGTGCCAGCAGTCCCGGACAGGGGGGGAGCATTCAGTACTTC. Protein product: CASSPGQGGSIQYF.

The gene calls are TRBV9 and TRBJ2-3; 14 bases map to TRBD2. The germline V gene encodes CDR1 SGDLS and CDR2 YYNGEE. The trim removed 4 bases at V and 8 bases at J, leaving 12 bases unmatched. This CDR3 comprises 17 residues. The CDR3: CASSSPAGLAGVFTQYF. As DNA, the CDR3 is TGTGCCAGCAGCTCCCCGGCGGGACTAGCGGGGGTGTTTACGCAGTATTTT.

This clone was picked up a small number of times. This chain joins TRBV5-1 and TRBJ1-1, with D hard to call. V lost 2 bases and J lost 4, with 9 bases in between. The CDR3 sequence is 13 residues long. The germline V gene encodes CDR1 SGHRS and CDR2 YFSETQ. DNA for the CDR3: TGCGCCAGCAGCTTCTCACCGGGCACTGAAGCTTTCTTT. Protein: CASSFSPGTEAFF. Full variable domain (missing parts from reference TRBV5-1 and TRBJ1-1): KAGVTQTPRYLIKTRGQQVTLSCSPISGHRSVSWYQQTPGQGLQFLFEYFSETQRNKGNFPGRFSGRQFSNSRSEMNVSTLELGDSALYLCASSFSPGTEAFFGQGTRLTVV.

This chain joins TRBV19 and TRBJ2-2; the match to TRBD1 covers 7 bases. V gave up 7 bases and J gave up 7 bases; unmatched junction bases: 15. Germline loops: CDR1 LNHDA, CDR2 SQIVND (reference sequence). The CDR3 is made up of 16 amino acids. CDR3 sequence: CASTVGRGTSGGELFF. CDR3 DNA: TGTGCCAGTACCGTCGGCAGGGGGACCTCAGGCGGGGAGCTGTTTTTT.